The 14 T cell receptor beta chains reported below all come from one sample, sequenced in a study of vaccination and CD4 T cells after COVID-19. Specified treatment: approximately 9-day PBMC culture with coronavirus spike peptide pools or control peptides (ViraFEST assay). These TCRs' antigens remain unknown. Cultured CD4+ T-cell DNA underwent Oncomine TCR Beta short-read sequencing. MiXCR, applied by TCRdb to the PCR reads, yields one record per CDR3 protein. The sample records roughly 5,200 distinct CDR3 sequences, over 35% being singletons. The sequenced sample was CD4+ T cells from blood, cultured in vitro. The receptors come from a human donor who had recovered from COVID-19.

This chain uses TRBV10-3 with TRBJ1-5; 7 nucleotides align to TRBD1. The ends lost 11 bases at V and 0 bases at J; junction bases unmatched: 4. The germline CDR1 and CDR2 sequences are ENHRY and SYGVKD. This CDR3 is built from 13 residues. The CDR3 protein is CAVGTDSNQPQHF. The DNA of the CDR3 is TGTGCCGTCGGGACAGATAGCAATCAGCCCCAGCATTTT.

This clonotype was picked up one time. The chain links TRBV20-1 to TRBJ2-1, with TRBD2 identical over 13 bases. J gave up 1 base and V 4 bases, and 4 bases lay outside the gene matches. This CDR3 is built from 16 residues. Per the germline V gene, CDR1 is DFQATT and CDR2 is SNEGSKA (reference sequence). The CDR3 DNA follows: TGCAGTGCTAACGGACTAGCGGGGGATTCCTACAATGAGCAGTTCTTC. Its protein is CSANGLAGDSYNEQFF.

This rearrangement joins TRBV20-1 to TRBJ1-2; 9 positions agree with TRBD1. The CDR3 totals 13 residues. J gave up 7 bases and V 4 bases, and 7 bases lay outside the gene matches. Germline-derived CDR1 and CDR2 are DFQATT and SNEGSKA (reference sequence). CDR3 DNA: TGCAGTGCTAAACCGGGACAGGGTTCTGGCTACACCTTC. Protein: CSAKPGQGSGYTF.

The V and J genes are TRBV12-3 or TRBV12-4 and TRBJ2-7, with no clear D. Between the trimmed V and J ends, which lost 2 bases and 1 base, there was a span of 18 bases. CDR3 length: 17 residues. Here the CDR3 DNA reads TGTGCCAGCAGTTTAACGTCCCTTTGGCAGAGATCCTACGAGCAGTACTTC. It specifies CASSLTSLWQRSYEQYF.

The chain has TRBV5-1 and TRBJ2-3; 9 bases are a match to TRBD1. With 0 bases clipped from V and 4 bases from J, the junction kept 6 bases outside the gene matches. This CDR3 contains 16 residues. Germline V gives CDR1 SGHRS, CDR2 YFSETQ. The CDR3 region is CASSLAGQGVSDTQYF. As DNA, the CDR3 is TGCGCCAGCAGCTTGGCGGGACAGGGTGTGTCAGATACGCAGTATTTT.

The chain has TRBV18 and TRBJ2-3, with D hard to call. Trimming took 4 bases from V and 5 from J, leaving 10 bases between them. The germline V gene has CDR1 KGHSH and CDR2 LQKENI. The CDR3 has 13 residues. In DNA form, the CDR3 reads TGTGCCAGCTCACTCAGTTGGGGAGATACGCAGTATTTT. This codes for CASSLSWGDTQYF.

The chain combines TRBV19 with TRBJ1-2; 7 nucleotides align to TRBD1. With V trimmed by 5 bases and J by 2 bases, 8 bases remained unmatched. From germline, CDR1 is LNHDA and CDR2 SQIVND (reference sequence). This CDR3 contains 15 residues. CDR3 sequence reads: CASSLSTGINYGYTF. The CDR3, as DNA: TGTGCCAGTAGTCTCTCGACAGGGATCAACTATGGCTACACCTTC.

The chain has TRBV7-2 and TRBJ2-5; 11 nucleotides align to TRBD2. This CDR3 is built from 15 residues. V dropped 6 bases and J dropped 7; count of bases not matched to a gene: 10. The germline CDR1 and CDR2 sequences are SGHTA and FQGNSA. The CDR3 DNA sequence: TGTGCCAGCAGGCCGACTAGCGGGGCATTTGGGACCCAGTACTTC. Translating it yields CASRPTSGAFGTQYF.

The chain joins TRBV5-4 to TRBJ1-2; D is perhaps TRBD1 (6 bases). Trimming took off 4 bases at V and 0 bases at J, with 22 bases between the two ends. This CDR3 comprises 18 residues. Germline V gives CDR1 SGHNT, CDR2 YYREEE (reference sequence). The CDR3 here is CASSRGLRGSPSNYGYTF. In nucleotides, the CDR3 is TGTGCCAGCAGCCGGGGGCTGCGCGGGAGTCCGTCTAACTATGGCTACACCTTC.

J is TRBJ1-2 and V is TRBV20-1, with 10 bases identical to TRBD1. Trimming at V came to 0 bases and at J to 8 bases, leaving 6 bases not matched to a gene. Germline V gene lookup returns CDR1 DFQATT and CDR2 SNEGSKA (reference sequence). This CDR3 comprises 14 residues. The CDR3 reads CSARDSTGGLGYTF. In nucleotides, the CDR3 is TGCAGTGCTAGAGACTCGACAGGGGGCTTGGGCTACACCTTC.

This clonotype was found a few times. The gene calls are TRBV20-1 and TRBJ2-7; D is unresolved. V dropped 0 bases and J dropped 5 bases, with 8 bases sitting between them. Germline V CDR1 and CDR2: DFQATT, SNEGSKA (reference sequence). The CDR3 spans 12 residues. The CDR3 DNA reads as TGCAGTGCTAGAGATGGCGCAGACGAGCAGTACTTC. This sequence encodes CSARDGADEQYF.

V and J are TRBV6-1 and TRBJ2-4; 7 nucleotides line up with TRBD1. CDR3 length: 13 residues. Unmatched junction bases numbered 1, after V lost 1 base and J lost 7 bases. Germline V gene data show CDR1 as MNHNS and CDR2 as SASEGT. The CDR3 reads CASSEETGNIQYF. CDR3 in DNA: TGTGCCAGCAGTGAAGAGACAGGGAACATTCAGTACTTC.

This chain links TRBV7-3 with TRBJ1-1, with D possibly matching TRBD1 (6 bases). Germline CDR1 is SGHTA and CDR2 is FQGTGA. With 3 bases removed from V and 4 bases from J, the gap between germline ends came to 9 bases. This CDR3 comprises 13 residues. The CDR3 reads CASSFGQTTEAFF. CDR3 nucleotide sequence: TGTGCCAGCAGCTTCGGACAGACCACTGAAGCTTTCTTT.

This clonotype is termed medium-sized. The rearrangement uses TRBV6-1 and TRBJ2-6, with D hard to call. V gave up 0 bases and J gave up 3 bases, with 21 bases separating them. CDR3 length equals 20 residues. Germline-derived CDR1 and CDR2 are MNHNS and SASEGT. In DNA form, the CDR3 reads TGTGCCAGCAGTGAAGCTCGGAACAGCCTATGGAGTGGTGGGGCCAACGTCCTGACTTTC. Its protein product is CASSEARNSLWSGGANVLTF.